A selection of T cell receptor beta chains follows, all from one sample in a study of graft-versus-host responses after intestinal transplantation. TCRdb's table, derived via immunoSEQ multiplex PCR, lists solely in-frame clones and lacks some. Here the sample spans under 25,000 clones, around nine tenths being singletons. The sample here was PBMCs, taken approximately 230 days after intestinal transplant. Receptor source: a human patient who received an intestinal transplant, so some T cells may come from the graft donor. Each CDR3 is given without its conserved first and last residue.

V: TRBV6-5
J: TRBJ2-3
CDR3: ASSYTLRTDTQY

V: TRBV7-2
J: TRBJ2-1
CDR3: ASSLAGVSPYNEQF

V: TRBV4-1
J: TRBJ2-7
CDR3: ASSQEGIQSSYEQY

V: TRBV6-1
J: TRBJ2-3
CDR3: AISGLGGADTQY

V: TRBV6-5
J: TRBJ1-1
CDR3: ASKADLDTEAF

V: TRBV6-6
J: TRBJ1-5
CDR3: ASSYPLDSNQPQH

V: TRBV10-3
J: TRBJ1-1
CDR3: AIRETEVTEAF

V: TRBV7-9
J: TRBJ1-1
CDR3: ASSLRQGNTEAF

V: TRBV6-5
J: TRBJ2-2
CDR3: ASRRQGRYTGELF

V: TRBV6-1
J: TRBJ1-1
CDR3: ASSVEGMNTEAF

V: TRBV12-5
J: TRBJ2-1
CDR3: ASGFGQAKYNEQF

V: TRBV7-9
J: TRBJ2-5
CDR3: ASSWTGGQETQY

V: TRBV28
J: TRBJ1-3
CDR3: ASTFSSGNTIY

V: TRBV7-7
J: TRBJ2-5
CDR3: ASSLGGLALGETQY

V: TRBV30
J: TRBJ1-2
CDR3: AWSPNTAGTYGYT

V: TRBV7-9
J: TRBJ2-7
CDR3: ASSRRDSPYEQY

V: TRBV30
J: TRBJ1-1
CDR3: AWSRTVSTEAF

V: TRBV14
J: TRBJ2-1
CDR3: ASSQLGTSPYNEQF

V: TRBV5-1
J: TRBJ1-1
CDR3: ASSFGTGMNTEAF

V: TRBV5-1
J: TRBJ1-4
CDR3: ASTTPSKLF

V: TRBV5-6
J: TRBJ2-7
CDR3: ASSLQGTKYEQY

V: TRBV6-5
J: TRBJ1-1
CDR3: ASSRQGNEAF

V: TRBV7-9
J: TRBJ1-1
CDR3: ASSLVRPNTEAF

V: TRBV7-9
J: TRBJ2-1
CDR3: ASSPTVNEQF

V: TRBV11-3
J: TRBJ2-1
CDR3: ASSLGQYNEQF

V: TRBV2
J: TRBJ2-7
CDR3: ASSVDGHYEQY

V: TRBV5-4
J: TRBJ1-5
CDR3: ASSSGSNQPQH

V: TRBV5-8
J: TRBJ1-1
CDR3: ASSFRWETNTEAF

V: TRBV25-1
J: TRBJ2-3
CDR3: ASSESGEQLTDTQY

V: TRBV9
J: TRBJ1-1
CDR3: ACSPTGYTEAF

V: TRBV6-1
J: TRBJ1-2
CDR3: ASYKQGRDGYT

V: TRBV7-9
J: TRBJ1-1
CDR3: ASSYDSFKSEAF

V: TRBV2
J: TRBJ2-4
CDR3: ASGVDRGNIQY

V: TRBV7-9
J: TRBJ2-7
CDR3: ASSPRDTYEQY

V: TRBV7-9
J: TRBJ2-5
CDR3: ASSRRTGKTETQY

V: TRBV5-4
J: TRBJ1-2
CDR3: ASSAGDAGGAYGYT

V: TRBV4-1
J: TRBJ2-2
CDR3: ASSQGLASNTGELF

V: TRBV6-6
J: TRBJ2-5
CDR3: ASSPTAPGGETQY

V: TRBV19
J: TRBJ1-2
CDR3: ASSIFQGHSYGYT

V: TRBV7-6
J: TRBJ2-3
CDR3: ASTQGATDTQY

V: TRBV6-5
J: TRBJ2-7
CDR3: ASSYSVSGAYEQY

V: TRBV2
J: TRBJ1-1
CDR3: ASSEVRDTEAF

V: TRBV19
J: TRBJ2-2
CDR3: ASGTENTGELF

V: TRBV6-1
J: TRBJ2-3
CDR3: ASSDAGAYGTDTQY

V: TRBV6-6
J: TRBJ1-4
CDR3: ASSYAPGGEKLF

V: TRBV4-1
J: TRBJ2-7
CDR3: ASSHETSGYEQY

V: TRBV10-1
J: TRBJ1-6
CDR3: ASTSLTPNGDSPLH

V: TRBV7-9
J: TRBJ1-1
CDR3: ASSPQTNTEAF

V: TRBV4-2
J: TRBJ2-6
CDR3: ASSPGGGILSGANVLT

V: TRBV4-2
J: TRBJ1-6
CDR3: ASSQRTGRSPLH

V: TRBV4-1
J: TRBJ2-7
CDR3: ASSQDLYYEQY

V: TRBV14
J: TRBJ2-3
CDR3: ASSLTAGGLADTQY